This entry is about one T cell receptor beta chain. Methods used by the authors: Scientists estimated how many nucleated cells there were by amplifying reference gene primers. Only in-frame clones appear in the TCRdb table, and some are missing; sequencing was by immunoSEQ multiplex PCR. That table is the source of V, J and clone size, and D and trimming were worked out from the DNA. This sample has around 130,000 clones, with 84% found just once. Trimming removed 4 bases at V and 4 bases at J, with 17 bases between. The CDR3 sequence is 16 residues long. The germline V gene has CDR1 SGDLS and CDR2 YYNGEE. The sample comes from a study of blood T cell repertoires in COVID-19.

The gene calls are TRBV9 and TRBJ1-4; D is perhaps TRBD1 (6 bases). Material for sequencing was peripheral blood. This TCR was sampled from a man aged 25-45 years with COVID-19, enrolled during active disease. CDR3 sequence: CASSPTGNPLNEKLFF. Written as DNA, the CDR3 is TGTGCCAGCAGCCCGACAGGCAACCCCCTTAATGAAAAACTGTTTTTT.